This T cell receptor beta chain originates from a study of blood T cell repertoires in COVID-19. Across the study: Samples representing acute and convalescent COVID-19 were sourced from the United States, Italy and Spain.

Seattle participants joined during active infection and were tracked over time. In the authors' methods: Nucleated cell number was recorded as an estimate derived from reference gene primer amplification. Assay used: immunoSEQ multiplex PCR; TCRdb lists only in-frame clones, some missing. That table supplies the V and J calls and clone size; D and trimming were determined from the DNA. Altogether about 80,000 clones are present, around four fifths being singletons, with the ten largest covering approximately 34%. The V gene's germline CDR1 is KGHSH and CDR2 LQKENI. V was pared by 0 bases and J by 2 bases, with 3 bases of the junction left unmatched. This CDR3 has 16 residues.

This sequence joins TRBV18 and TRBJ1-5; TRBD1 aligns across 8 bases. The source of this sequence is a man in his sixties with COVID-19, enrolled during active disease. Sequencing input: peripheral blood. Here the CDR3 DNA reads TGTGCCAGCTCACCACCGACAGGGGAGGGCAATCAGCCCCAGCATTTT. As protein: CASSPPTGEGNQPQHF.